The rows below give T cell receptor beta chains drawn from one sample of a study of shared clonotypes between healthy human individuals. Method: immunoSEQ multiplex PCR; TCRdb's copy keeps in-frame clones and lacks some. Of some 2.1 million clones in the sample, around 95% were seen once. Material for sequencing was naive CD4+ T cells sorted from blood. Every receptor here comes from a man younger than 30 in good health. CDR3s include the opening cysteine and the closing phenylalanine or tryptophan. Fields, in order: clone size, J gene, V gene, D gene, CDR3 DNA, CDR3 protein. The D gene is left open where the match is weak. Size is stated for part of the rows, as once, few or many counts, or as a class when the clone is expanded.

. TRBJ1-5 TRBV10-3 . TGTGCCATCAGTGAGCTTTTCCGGGATCCCAATCAGCCCCAGCATTTT CAISELFRDPNQPQHF
. TRBJ2-7 TRBV11-3 TRBD2 TGTGCCAGCAGCTTAGGATTTAGCGGGACACCCGAGCAGTACTTC CASSLGFSGTPEQYF
once TRBJ1-5 TRBV4-1 TRBD1 TGCGCCAGCAGCCAAGCCCCGGGACAGGGGGGAAAATATAGCAATCAGCCCCAGCATTTT CASSQAPGQGGKYSNQPQHF
. TRBJ1-6 TRBV10-2 TRBD1 TGCGCCAGCAAAGTCCCGGGACAGGGTTCACCCCTCCACTTT CASKVPGQGSPLHF
. TRBJ1-1 TRBV5-1 TRBD1 TGCGCCAGCAGCATACCGGACAGGGGGCCATCCCGGAACACTGAAGCTTTCTTT CASSIPDRGPSRNTEAFF
. TRBJ1-2 TRBV7-2 . TGTGCCAGCAGCTTAGCAATTGGGGACCGTAACCTTATGGACGGCTACACCTTC CASSLAIGDRNLMDGYTF
few TRBJ1-6 TRBV7-2 . TGTGCCAGCAGCTTAAGAAACGAAAATTGGACACCCCTCCACTTT CASSLRNENWTPLHF
. TRBJ2-7 TRBV5-1 TRBD1 TGCGCCAGCAGCTGGGCCGGGACAGGATCATCTTACGAGCAGTACTTC CASSWAGTGSSYEQYF
. TRBJ2-4 TRBV5-6 . TGTGCCAGCAGCTTGGAAGGGCGCAAAAACATTCAGTACTTC CASSLEGRKNIQYF
. TRBJ1-2 TRBV2 . TGTGCCAGCAGTGACGAGGGTCTCTATGGCTACACCTTC CASSDEGLYGYTF
. TRBJ2-7 TRBV2 TRBD2 TGTGCCAGCAGGCAAGGGTCCCAACTAGCGGGAGGGTACGAGCAGTACTTC CASRQGSQLAGGYEQYF
. TRBJ1-2 TRBV2 . TGTGCCAGCAGCGAATACAGGAGTGGCTACACCTTC CASSEYRSGYTF
. TRBJ2-7 TRBV19 TRBD1 TGTGCCAGTAGGGGCCGGGACAGGGAGTCCTACGAGCAGTACTTC CASRGRDRESYEQYF
. TRBJ1-2 TRBV2 . TGTGCCAGCACCCGACTAGGGGTGGATGGCTACACCTTC CASTRLGVDGYTF
. TRBJ1-3 TRBV7-8 TRBD1 TGTGCCAGCAGCCCCCCAGGGGGTTCTGGAAACACCATATATTTT CASSPPGGSGNTIYF
. TRBJ1-1 TRBV7-2 . TGTGCCAGCAGCTTCATGGGCTCTGGAGCTTTCTTT CASSFMGSGAFF
once TRBJ1-4 TRBV15 TRBD1 TGTGCCACCAGCAGCAACTTAGGGGGCAGTAATGAAAAACTGTTTTTT CATSSNLGGSNEKLFF
few TRBJ1-6 TRBV5-1 TRBD1 TGCGCCAGCAGCTTGGAGGGACAGGGTAATTCACCCCTCCACTTT CASSLEGQGNSPLHF